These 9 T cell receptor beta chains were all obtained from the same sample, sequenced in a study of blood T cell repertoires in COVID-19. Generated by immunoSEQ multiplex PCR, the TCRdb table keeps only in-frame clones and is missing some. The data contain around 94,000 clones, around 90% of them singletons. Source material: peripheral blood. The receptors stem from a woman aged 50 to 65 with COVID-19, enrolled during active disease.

As DNA, the CDR3 is TGTGCCAGCAGTGCAACTACGGGACAGGGGGCCGGACAGCCCCAGCATTTT. It yields the protein CASSATTGQGAGQPQHF. This rearrangement joins TRBV2 to TRBJ1-5; 12 nucleotides line up with TRBD1. The V gene's germline CDR1 is SNHLY and CDR2 FYNNEI. Trimming at V came to 4 bases and at J to 7 bases, leaving 11 bases not matched to a gene. The CDR3 has 17 residues.

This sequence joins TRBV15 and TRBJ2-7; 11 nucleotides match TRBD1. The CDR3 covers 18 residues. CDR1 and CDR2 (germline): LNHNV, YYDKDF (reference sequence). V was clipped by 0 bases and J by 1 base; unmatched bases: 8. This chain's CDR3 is CATSRDRIGTGGSYEQYF. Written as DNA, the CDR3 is TGTGCCACCAGCAGAGACCGAATCGGGACAGGGGGGTCCTACGAGCAGTACTTC.

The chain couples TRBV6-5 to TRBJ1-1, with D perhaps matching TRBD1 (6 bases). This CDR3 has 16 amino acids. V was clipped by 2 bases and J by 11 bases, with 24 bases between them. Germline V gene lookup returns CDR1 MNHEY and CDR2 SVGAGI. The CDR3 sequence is CASSYQGSLGKQWAFF. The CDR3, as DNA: TGTGCCAGCAGTTACCAGGGGTCATTGGGGAAACAGTGGGCTTTCTTT.

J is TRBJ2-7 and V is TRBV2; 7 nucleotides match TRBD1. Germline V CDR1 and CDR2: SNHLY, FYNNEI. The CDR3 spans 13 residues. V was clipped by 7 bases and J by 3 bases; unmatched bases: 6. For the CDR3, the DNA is TGTGCCAGCACATACAGGGGATTCTACGAGCAGTACTTC. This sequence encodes CASTYRGFYEQYF.

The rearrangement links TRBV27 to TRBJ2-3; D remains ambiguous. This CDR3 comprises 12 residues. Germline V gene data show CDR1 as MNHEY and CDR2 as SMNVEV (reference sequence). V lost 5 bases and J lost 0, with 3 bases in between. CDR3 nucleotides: TGTGCCAGCAGTCCTAGCACAGATACGCAGTATTTT. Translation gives CASSPSTDTQYF.

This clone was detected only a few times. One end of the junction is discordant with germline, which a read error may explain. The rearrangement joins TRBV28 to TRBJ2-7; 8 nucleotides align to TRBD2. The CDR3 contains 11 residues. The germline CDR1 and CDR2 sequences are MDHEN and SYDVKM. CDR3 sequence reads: CASGTQGLGLF. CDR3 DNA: TGTGCCAGCGGGACACAGGGACTAGGTCTATTC.

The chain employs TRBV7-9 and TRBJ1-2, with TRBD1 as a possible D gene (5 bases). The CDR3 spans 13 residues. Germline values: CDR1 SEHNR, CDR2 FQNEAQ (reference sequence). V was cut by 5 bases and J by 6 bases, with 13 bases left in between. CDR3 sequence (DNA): TGTGCCAGCAGCCTAACTTCAGGGAATGGCTACACCTTC. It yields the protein CASSLTSGNGYTF.

The CDR3 is CASSQGGTGSNTQYF. CDR3 nucleotides: TGTGCCAGCAGCCAAGGAGGGACAGGGAGTAATACGCAGTATTTT. This chain connects TRBV3-1 (or the pseudogene TRBV3-2) to TRBJ2-3; TRBD1 matches 9 bases. Trimming removed 1 base from V and 7 bases from J; junction bases left unmatched: 6. The CDR3 spans 15 residues. Germline CDR1 and CDR2: LGHDT and YNNKEL (reference sequence).

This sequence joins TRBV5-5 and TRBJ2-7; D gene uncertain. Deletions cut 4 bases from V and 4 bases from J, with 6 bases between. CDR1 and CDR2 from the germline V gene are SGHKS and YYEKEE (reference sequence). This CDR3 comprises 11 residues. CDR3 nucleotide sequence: TGTGCCAGCAGCAATATATACGAGCAGTACTTC. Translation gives CASSNIYEQYF.